This T cell receptor (beta chain) comes out of a study of T cells in Graves' hyperthyroidism and ophthalmopathy. The CDR3 totals 15 residues. The germline V gene has CDR1 MDHEN and CDR2 SYDVKM. V lost 6 bases to trimming and J lost 6 bases; unmatched junction nucleotides: 7. Uncontrolled infection, other autoimmune disease, pregnancy and lactation each barred patients from inclusion. Thyroid ultrasound and orbital computed tomography, with clinical symptoms and serum thyroxine and TRAb, informed diagnoses. Overall study results and limits: Most clonotypes expanded in thyroid above 0.001 were likewise present in blood.

With regard to this clonotype: No antigen is known for it.

RNA transcripts were the template for amplifying TCR beta CDR3 regions. The HTBI primer set drove a first-round RT-PCR of the TCR CDR3. TCRdb fed the multiplex PCR reads into MiXCR, producing one record per CDR3 protein. The sample has 370,000 or so distinct CDR3 sequences, roughly 14% seen once. The chain couples TRBV28 to TRBJ1-5; TRBD1 aligns across 11 bases. The sequence was collected from a woman aged 18-29 years with Graves' hyperthyroidism that later progressed to Graves' ophthalmopathy. Material for sequencing was blood. CDR3 sequence reads: CASRSGQGASQPQHF. The CDR3 DNA reads TGTGCCAGCAGGTCCGGACAGGGGGCGAGTCAGCCCCAGCATTTT.